These T cell receptor beta chains were read from a single sample in a study of CD8 T cells in ankylosing spondylitis. TCRdb reanalysed the 5' RACE reads using MiXCR and keeps one entry per CDR3 protein. The data hold 100,000 to 150,000 distinct CDR3 sequences, with approximately 10% observed a single time. Sequencing input: blood, either unsorted or a sorted T cell fraction (not recorded which). The origin of the receptors is a male donor with ankylosing spondylitis or in good health (not recorded which). CDR3s include the opening cysteine and the closing phenylalanine or tryptophan. D genes are given only for firm matches. Size values are once, few and many counts, or a class for expanded clones, and some rows have none.

TRBV3-1	13	TRBD1	TRBJ1-2	.	CASSQSDRVGYTF	TGTGCCAGCAGCCAATCGGACAGGGTTGGCTACACCTTC
TRBV7-2	13	.	TRBJ1-2	many	CASSLGSSYGYTF	TGTGCCAGCAGCTTAGGCAGTTCCTATGGCTACACCTTC
TRBV7-9	15	TRBD2	TRBJ2-1	many	CASSPRLAGHNEQFF	TGTGCCAGCAGCCCCAGACTAGCGGGACACAATGAGCAGTTCTTC
TRBV7-3	15	TRBD1	TRBJ2-2	.	CASSFTGGYTGELFF	TGTGCCAGCAGCTTCACAGGGGGTTACACCGGGGAGCTGTTTTTT
TRBV13	16	.	TRBJ1-3	many	CASSLGLPDSGNTIYF	TGTGCCAGCAGCTTAGGTCTCCCAGACTCTGGAAACACCATATATTTT
TRBV15	21	TRBD2	TRBJ2-1	.	CATSRGRYTSGRESSYNEQFF	TGTGCCACCAGCAGAGGAAGGTACACTAGCGGGAGGGAAAGCTCCTACAATGAGCAGTTCTTC
TRBV27	13	.	TRBJ2-7	.	CASSLLPGNEQYF	TGTGCCAGCAGTTTACTGCCCGGTAACGAGCAGTACTTC
TRBV20-1	15	.	TRBJ2-7	few	CSARDRRQMSYEQYF	TGCAGTGCTAGAGATCGCCGACAGATGTCCTACGAGCAGTACTTC
TRBV7-2	15	.	TRBJ1-4	.	CASSLASGVGEKLFF	TGTGCCAGCAGCTTAGCCAGCGGGGTTGGAGAAAAACTGTTTTTT
TRBV6-6	13	.	TRBJ2-1	many	CASSTGAYNEQFF	TGTGCCAGCAGTACCGGTGCCTACAATGAGCAGTTCTTC